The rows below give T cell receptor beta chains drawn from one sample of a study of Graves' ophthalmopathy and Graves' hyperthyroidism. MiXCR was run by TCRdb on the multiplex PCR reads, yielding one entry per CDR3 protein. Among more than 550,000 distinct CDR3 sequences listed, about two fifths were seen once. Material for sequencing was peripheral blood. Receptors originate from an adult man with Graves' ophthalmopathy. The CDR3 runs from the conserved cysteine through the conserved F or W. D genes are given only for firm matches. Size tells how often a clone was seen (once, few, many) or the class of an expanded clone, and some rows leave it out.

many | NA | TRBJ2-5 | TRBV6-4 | TGTGCCATCCATTTGTCAGAGACCCAGTACTTC | CAIHLSETQYF
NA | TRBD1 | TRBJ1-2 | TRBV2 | TGTGCCAGATCCGGGACAGGGAGAGGCTACACCTTC | CARSGTGRGYTF
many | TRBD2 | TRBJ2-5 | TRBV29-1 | TGCAGCGTAGTGATAGCGGGAGGGCCATTAGAGACCCAGTACTTC | CSVVIAGGPLETQYF
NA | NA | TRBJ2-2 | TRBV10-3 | NA | CAISEQNEQYFGELFF
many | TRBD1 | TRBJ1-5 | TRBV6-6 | TGTGCCAGCAGTTACGGGCTCGGGGCAGGGGGCGGTCAGCCCCAGCATTTT | CASSYGLGAGGGQPQHF
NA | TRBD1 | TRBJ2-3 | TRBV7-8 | TGTGCCAGCAGTCGTACAGGGGGAGGCCCCACAGATACGCAGTATTTT | CASSRTGGGPTDTQYF
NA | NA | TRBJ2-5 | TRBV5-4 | TGTGCCAGCAGCCCAGGTGGGGAGGCCCAGTACTTC | CASSPGGEAQYF
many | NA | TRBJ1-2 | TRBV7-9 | TGTGCCAGCAGCTTAGGGCCAGCGGCCGGCTACACCTTC | CASSLGPAAGYTF
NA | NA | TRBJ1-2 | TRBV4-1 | TGCGCCAGCAGCCAAGATCTCAACGGAAACTATGGCTACACCTTC | CASSQDLNGNYGYTF
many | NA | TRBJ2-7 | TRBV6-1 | TGTGCCAGCAGTGAGGGCCCCCTGTCCCACGAGCAGTACTTC | CASSEGPLSHEQYF
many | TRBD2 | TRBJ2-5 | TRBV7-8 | TGTGCCAGCAGCCTGGCCAGTAGCGGGGGACCGTACCAAGAGACCCAGTACTTC | CASSLASSGGPYQETQYF
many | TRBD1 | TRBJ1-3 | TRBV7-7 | TGTGCTAGCAGTTTGGGGACAGGGAAGGCGGACACCATATATTTT | CASSLGTGKADTIYF
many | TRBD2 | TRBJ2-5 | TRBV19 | TGTGCCAGTAGTAGCGGGAGGGCCGAGACCCAGTACTTC | CASSSGRAETQYF
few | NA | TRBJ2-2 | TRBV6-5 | TGTGCCAGCACGCGGGCCGGCATTAACACCGGGGAGCTGTTTTTT | CASTRAGINTGELFF
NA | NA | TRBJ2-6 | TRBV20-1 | TGCAGTGCTAAAACCGACTGGGGCTCTGGGGCCAACGTCCTGACTTTC | CSAKTDWGSGANVLTF
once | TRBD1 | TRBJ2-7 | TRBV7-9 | TGTGCCAGCAGCGAAAGGGCGGGACAGGGTTTATTGGACTCCTACGAGCAGTACTTC | CASSERAGQGLLDSYEQYF
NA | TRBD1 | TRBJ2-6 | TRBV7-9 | TGTGCCAGCAGCTTAAATCGGGGACAGGGAGTGACTTTC | CASSLNRGQGVTF
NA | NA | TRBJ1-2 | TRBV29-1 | TGCAGCGTCGTAGCTGGAGGGGGGGGCTATGGCTACACCTTC | CSVVAGGGGYGYTF
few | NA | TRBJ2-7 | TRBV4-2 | TGTGCCAGCAGCCAAGTCGGTGTTGGTGGGGTCAAGCAGTACTTC | CASSQVGVGGVKQYF
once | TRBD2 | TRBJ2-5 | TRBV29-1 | TGCAGCGTTGAGGGACTAGCGGGAGGGTCGGAGACCCAGTACTTC | CSVEGLAGGSETQYF
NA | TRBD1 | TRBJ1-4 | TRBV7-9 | TGTGCCAGTAGGGAGACAGGGGAGACTTACGAAAAACTGTTTTTT | CASRETGETYEKLFF
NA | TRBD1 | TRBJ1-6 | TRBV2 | TGTGCCAGCAGAACCGGACAGGTCTATAATTCACCCCTCCACTTT | CASRTGQVYNSPLHF
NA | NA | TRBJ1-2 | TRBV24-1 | TGTGCCACCAGCACCTCGGGGCAGGGCCATGGCTACACCTTC | CATSTSGQGHGYTF
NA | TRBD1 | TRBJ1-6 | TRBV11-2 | TGTGCCAGCAGCTTACGACAGGGAGTAAATAATTCACCCCTCCACTTT | CASSLRQGVNNSPLHF
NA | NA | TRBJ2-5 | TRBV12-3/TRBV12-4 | TGTGCCAGCAGCCGGGGGGCAGATAAAGGAGAGACCCAGTACTTC | CASSRGADKGETQYF
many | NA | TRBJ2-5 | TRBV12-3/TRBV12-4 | TGTGCCAGCAGTTTACCCCCGGAAAGGTCGGACCAGTACTTC | CASSLPPERSDQYF